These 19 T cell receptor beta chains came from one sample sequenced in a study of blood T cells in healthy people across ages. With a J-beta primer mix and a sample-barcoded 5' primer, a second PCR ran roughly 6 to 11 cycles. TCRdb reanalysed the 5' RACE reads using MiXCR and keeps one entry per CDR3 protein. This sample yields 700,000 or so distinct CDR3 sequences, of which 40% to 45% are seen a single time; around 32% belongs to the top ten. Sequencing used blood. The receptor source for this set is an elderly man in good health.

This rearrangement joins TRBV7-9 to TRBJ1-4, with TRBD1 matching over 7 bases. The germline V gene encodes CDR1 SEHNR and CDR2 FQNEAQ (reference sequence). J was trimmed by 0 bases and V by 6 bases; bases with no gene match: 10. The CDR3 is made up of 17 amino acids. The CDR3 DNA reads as TGTGCCAGCAGTTCCGCCGTGCAGGGGGCAACTAATGAAAAACTGTTTTTT. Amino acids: CASSSAVQGATNEKLFF.

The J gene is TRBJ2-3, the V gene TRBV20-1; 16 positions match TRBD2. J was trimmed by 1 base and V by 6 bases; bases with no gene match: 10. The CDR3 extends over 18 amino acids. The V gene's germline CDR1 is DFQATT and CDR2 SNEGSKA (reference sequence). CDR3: CSALMGLAGGAGTDTQYF. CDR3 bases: TGCAGTGCCCTAATGGGACTAGCGGGGGGGGCTGGCACAGATACGCAGTATTTT.

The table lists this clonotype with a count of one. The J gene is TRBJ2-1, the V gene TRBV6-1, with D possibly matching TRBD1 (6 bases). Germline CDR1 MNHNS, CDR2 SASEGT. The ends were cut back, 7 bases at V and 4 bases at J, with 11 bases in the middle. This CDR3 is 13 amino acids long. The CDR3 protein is CASNGQGYNEQFF. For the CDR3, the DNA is TGTGCCAGCAATGGGCAGGGGTACAATGAGCAGTTCTTC.

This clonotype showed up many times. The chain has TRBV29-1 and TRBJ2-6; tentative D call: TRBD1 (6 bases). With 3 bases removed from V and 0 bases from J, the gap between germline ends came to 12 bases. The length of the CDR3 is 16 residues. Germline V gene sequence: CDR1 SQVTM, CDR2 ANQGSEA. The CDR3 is CSVEAGASSGANVLTF. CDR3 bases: TGCAGCGTTGAGGCAGGGGCTAGCTCTGGGGCCAACGTCCTGACTTTC.

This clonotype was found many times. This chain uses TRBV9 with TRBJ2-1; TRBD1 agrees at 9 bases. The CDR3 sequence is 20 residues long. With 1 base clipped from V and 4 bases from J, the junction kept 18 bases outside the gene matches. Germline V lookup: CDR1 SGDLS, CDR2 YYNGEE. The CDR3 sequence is CASSVRSTGQGAFEYNEQFF. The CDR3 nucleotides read TGTGCCAGCAGCGTAAGGTCGACGGGACAGGGTGCTTTTGAATACAATGAGCAGTTCTTC.

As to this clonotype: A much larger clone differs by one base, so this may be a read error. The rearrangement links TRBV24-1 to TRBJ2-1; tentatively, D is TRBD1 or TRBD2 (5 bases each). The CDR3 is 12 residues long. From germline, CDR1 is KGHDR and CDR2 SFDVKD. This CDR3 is CTTAWMGDEQFF. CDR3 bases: TGTACCACCGCCTGGATGGGGGATGAGCAGTTCTTC.

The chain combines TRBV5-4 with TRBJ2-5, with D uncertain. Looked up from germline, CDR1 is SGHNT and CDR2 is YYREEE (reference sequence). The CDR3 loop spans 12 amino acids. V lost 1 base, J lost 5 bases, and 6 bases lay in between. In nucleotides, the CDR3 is TGTGCCAGCAGCTTGCCTATGGAGACCCAGTACTTC. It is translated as CASSLPMETQYF.

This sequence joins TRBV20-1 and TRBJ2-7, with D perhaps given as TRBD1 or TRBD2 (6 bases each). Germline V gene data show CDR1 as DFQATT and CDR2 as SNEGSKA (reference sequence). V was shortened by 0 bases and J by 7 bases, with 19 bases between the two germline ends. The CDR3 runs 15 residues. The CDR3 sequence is CSARDRGVSYNEQYF. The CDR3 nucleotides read TGCAGTGCTAGAGATAGGGGGGTATCATACAATGAGCAGTACTTC.

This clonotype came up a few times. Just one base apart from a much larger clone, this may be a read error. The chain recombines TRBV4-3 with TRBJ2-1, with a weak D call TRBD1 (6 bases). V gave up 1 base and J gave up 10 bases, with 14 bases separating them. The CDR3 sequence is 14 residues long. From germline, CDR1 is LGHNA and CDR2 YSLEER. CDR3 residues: CASSQGRTAYEQFF. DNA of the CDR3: TGCGCCAGCAGCCAAGGGCGGACAGCTTACGAGCAGTTCTTC.

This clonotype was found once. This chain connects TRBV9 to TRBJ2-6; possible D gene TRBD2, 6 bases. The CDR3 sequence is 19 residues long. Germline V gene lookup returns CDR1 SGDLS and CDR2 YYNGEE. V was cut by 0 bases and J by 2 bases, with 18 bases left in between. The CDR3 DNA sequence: TGTGCCAGCAGCGTAGAAGGAGGGCCAGGTCGGCCTGGGGCCAACGTCCTGACTTTC. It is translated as CASSVEGGPGRPGANVLTF.

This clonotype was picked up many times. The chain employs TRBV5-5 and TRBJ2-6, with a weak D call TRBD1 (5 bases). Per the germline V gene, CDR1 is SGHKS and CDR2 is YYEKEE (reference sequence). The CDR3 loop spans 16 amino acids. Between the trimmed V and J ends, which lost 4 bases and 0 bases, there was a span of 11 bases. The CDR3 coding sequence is TGTGCCAGCAGCGAGCGACAGAGCTCTGGGGCCAACGTCCTGACTTTC. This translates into CASSERQSSGANVLTF.

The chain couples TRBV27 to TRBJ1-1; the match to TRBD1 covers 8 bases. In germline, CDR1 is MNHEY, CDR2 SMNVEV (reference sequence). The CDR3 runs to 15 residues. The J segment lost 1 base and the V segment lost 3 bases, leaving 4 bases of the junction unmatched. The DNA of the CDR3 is TGTGCCAGCAGTTTCAGCGGGACAGGGAACACTGAAGCTTTCTTT. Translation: CASSFSGTGNTEAFF.

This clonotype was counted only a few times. This chain's CDR3 is CASSVKGGYGYTF. CDR3 nucleotides: TGTGCCAGCAGTGTAAAAGGTGGCTATGGCTACACCTTC. The chain joins TRBV12-3 or TRBV12-4 to TRBJ1-2; unclear D gene. This CDR3 has 13 amino acids. Trimming left V 5 bases short and J 4 bases short, with 11 bases between.

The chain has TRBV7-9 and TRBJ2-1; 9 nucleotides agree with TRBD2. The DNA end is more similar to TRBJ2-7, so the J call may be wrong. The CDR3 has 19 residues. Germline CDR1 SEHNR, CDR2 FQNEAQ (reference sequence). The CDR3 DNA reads TGTGCCAGCAGCTTCGAACGTGGCTTTGGCGGGAGGGCCTACAATGGGCAGTACTTC. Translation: CASSFERGFGGRAYNGQYF.

The CDR3 DNA reads TGTGCCAGCTCACCAGCAGGGGAGGGCAATCAGCCCCAGCATTTT. Translation gives CASSPAGEGNQPQHF. This chain joins TRBV18 and TRBJ1-5, with D tentatively TRBD1 (6 bases). Per germline, CDR1 KGHSH and CDR2 LQKENI. V dropped 2 bases and J dropped 2 bases, with 10 bases sitting between them. This CDR3 region has 15 residues.

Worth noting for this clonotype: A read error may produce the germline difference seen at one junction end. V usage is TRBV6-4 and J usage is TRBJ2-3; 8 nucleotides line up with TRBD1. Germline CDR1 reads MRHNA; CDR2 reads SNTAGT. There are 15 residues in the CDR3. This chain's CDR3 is CASSLTGVSTGTQYF. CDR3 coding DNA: TGTGCCAGCAGCCTGACAGGGGTCAGCACAGGTACGCAGTATTTT.

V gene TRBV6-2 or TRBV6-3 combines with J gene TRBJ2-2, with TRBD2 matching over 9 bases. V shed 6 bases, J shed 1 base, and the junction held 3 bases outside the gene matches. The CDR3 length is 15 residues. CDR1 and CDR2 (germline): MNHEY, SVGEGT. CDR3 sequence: CASRGSGGNTGELFF. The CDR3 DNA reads TGTGCCAGCAGGGGTAGCGGGGGGAACACCGGGGAGCTGTTTTTT.

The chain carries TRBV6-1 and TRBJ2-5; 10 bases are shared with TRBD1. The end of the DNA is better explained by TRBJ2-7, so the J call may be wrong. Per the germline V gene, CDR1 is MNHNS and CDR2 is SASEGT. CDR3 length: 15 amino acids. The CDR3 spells CASIEPGQGTYEQYF. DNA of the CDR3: TGTGCCAGCATTGAGCCGGGACAGGGGACCTACGAGCAGTACTTC.

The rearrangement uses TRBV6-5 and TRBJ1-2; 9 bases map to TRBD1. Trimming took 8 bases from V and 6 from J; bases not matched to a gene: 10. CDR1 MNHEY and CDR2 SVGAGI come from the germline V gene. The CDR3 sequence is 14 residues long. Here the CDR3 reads CASAETGTGNGYTF. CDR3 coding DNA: TGTGCCAGCGCAGAAACCGGGACAGGGAATGGCTACACCTTC.